This record concerns one TCR beta chain sequence. Antigen unknown. Primers included in the PCR were 60 Vbeta and 13 Jbeta primers. Original handling: In a later analysis, the count reached about 82 million unique TCR beta chains, with approximately 10 million shared. The method was immunoSEQ multiplex PCR; TCRdb's version includes in-frame clones alone and lacks a portion of them. The D gene and trimming were derived from the DNA, and the V and J assignments and clone size from that table. The table lists more than 110,000 clones, 73% of them singletons. These data are taken from a study of cytomegalovirus exposure and HLA in healthy donors. Findings of the study overall: Later on, analysis showed that most CMV-associated TCR beta chains appeared to be HLA-restricted. Prediction of most subjects' HLA-A and HLA-B alleles by TCR beta sequences was reportedly accurate. According to an earlier analysis, most TCR beta V segments yielded productive rearrangements about 87% or about 30% of the time.

Germline V gene lookup returns CDR1 MNHEY and CDR2 SVGAGI. V gave up 6 bases and J gave up 0 bases, with 10 bases separating them. The CDR3 runs 14 residues. Material for sequencing was PBMCs. The TCR was taken from a woman in her 40s in good health and CMV-seronegative. The V call is TRBV6-5, the J call TRBJ2-3, with D possibly TRBD1 on 5 matching bases. The CDR3 region is CASRYRSSTDTQYF. CDR3 bases: TGTGCCAGCAGGTACAGGAGTAGCACAGATACGCAGTATTTT.